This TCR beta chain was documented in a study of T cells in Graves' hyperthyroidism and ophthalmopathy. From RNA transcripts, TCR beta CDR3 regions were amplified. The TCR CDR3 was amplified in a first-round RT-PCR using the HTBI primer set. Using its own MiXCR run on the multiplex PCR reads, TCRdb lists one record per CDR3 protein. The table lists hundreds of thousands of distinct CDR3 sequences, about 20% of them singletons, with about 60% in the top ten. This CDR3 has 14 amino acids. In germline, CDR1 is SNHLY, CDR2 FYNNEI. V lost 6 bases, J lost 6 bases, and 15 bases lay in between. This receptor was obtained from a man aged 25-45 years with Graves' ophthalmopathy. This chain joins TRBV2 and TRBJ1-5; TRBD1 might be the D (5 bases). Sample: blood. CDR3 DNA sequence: TGTGCCAGCAGCCAAGAGGCAGGGATTCAGCCCCAGCATTTT. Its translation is CASSQEAGIQPQHF.